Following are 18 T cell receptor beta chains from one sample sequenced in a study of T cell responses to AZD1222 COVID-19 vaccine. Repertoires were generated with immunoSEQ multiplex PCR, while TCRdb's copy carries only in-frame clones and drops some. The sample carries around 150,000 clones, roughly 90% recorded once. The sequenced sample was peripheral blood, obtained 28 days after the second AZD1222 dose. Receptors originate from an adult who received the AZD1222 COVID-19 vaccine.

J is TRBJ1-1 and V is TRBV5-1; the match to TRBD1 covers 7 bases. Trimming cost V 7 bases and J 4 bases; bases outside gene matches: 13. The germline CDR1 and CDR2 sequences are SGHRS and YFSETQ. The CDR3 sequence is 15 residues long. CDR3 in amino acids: CASRLGTAEGTEAFF. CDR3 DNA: TGCGCCAGCCGATTAGGGACAGCCGAGGGCACTGAAGCTTTCTTT.

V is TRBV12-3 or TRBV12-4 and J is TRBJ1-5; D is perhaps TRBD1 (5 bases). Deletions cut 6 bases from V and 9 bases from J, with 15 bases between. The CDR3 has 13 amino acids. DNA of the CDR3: TGTGCCAGCAGAGATGGGGACCCGGGGCCCCAGCATTTT. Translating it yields CASRDGDPGPQHF.

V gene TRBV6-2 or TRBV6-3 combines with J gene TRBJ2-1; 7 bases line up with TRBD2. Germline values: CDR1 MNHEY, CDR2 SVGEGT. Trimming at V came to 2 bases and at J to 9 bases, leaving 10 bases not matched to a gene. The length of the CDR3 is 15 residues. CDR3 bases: TGTGCCAGCAGTTACATGGCGGGAGAGATCGGTGAGCAGTTCTTC. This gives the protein CASSYMAGEIGEQFF.

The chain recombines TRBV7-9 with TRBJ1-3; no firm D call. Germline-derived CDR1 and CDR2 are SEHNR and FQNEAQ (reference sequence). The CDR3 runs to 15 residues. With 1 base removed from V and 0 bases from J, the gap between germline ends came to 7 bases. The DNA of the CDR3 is TGTGCCAGCAGCTTAGGGCCAACCTCTGGAAACACCATATATTTT. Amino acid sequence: CASSLGPTSGNTIYF.

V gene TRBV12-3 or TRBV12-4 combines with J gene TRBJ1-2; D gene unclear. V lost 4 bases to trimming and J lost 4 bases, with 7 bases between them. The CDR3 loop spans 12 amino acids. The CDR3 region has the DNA TGTGCCAGCAGTTATAGTCTCTATGGCTACACCTTC. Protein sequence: CASSYSLYGYTF.

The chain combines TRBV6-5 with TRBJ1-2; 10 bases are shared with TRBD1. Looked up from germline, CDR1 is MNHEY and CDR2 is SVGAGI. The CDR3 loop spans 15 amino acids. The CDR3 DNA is TGTGGCTGTCGGACAGGGGGATCGGGAAGCGATGGCTACACCTTC. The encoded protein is CGCRTGGSGSDGYTF.

The CDR3 bases are TGCGCCAGCAGCCCTTTTGGGGCCTATAATTCACCCCTCCACTTT. Encoded protein: CASSPFGAYNSPLHF. V usage is TRBV5-1 and J usage is TRBJ1-6; D remains unclear. Germline V gene data show CDR1 as SGHRS and CDR2 as YFSETQ. V was pared by 4 bases and J by 2 bases, with 10 bases between. There are 15 residues in the CDR3. Supplemented by reference TRBV5-1 and TRBJ1-6, the full variable domain reads KAGVTQTPRYLIKTRGQQVTLSCSPISGHRSVSWYQQTPGQGLQFLFEYFSETQRNKGNFPGRFSGRQFSNSRSEMNVSTLELGDSALYLCASSPFGAYNSPLHFGNGTRLTVT.

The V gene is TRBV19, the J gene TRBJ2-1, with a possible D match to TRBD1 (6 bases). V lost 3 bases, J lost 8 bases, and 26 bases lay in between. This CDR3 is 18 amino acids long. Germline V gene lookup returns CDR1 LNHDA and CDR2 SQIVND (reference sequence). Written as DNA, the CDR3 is TGTGCCAGTAGTATCCTCCCTCGACAGGCCCTCCCTTATCATGAGCAGTTCTTC. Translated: CASSILPRQALPYHEQFF.

The CDR3 spells CASSQGGRYEQYF. CDR3 bases: TGTGCCAGCAGCCAGGGGGGCCGCTACGAGCAGTACTTC. The chain uses TRBV7-2 and TRBJ2-7, with TRBD1 as a possible D gene (7 bases). This CDR3 region has 13 residues. Deletions cut 5 bases from V and 3 bases from J, with 11 bases between. Per the germline V gene, CDR1 is SGHTA and CDR2 is FQGNSA. Complete variable domain (other parts from reference TRBV7-2 and TRBJ2-7): GAGVSQSPSNKVTEKGKDVELRCDPISGHTALYWYRQSLGQGLEFLIYFQGNSAPDKSGLPSDRFSAERTGGSVSTLTIQRTQQEDSAVYLCASSQGGRYEQYFGPGTRLTVT.

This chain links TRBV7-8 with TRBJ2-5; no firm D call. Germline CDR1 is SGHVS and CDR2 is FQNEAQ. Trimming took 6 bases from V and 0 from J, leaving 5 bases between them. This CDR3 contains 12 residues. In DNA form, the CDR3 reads TGTGCCAGCAGTCCGTACCAAGAGACCCAGTACTTC. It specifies CASSPYQETQYF.

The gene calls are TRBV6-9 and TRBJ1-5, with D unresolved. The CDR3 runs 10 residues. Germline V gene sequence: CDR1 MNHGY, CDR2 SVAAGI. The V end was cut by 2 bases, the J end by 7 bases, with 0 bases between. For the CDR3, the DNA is TGTGCCAGCAGTTATCAGCCCCAGCATTTT. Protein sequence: CASSYQPQHF.

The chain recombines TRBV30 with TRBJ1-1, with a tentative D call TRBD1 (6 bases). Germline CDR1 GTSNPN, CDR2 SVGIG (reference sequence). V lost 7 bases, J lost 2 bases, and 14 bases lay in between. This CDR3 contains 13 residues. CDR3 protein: CASTGHLNTEAFF. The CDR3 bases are TGTGCCTCAACGGGACACCTAAACACTGAAGCTTTCTTT.

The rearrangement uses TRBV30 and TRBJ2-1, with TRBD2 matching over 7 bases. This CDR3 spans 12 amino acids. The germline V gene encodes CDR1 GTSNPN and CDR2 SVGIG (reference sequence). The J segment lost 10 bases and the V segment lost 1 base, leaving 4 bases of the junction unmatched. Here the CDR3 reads CAWSATAGEQFF. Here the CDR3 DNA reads TGTGCCTGGAGTGCCACAGCGGGGGAGCAGTTCTTC.

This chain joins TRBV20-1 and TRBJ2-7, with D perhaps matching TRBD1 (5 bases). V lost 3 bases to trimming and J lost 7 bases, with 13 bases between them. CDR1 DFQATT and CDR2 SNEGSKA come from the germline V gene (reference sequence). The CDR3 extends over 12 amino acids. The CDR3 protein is CSASSQGWEQYF. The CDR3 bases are TGCAGTGCTAGTTCTCAGGGATGGGAGCAGTACTTC.

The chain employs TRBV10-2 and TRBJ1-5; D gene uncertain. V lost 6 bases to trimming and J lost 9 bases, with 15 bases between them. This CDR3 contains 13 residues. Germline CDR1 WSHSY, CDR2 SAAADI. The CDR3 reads CASREGPRWPQHF. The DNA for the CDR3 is TGCGCCAGCAGGGAGGGCCCCCGATGGCCCCAGCATTTT.

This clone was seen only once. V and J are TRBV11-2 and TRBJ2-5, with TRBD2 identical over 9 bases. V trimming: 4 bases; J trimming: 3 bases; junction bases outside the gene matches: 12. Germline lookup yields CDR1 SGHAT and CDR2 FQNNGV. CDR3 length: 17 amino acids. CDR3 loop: CASSSHPAGGLEETQYF. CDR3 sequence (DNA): TGTGCCAGCAGCTCCCACCCAGCGGGAGGACTGGAAGAGACCCAGTACTTC.

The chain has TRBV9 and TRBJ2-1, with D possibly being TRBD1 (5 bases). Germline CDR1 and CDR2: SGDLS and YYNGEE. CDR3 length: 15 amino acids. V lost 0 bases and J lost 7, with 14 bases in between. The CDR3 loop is CASSVDPGRVNEQFF. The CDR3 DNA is TGTGCCAGCAGCGTAGACCCCGGCAGGGTTAATGAGCAGTTCTTC. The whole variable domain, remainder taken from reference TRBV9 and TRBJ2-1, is DSGVTQTPKHLITATGQRVTLRCSPRSGDLSVYWYQQSLDQGLQFLIQYYNGEERAKGNILERFSAQQFPDLHSELNLSSLELGDSALYFCASSVDPGRVNEQFFGPGTRLTVL.

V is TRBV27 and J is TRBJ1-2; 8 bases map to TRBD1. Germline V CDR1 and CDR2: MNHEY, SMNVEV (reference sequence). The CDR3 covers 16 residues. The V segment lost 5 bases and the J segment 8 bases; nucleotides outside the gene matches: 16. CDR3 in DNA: TGTGCCAGCAGTCCGGACAGGGATACGGGACGTAGAGGCTACACCTTC. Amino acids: CASSPDRDTGRRGYTF.